The 28 T cell receptor beta chains below were found in one sample sequenced in a study of blood T cells in healthy people across ages (dated by TCRdb to 2014 to 2015). Libraries came from 5' RACE. The listed sequencing device is Illumina HiSeq 2500. The second PCR ran for roughly 7 to 12 cycles and used a J-beta primer mix along with a sample-barcoded 5' primer. In TCRdb, the public reads were trimmed at Q25 with fastp and aligned with MiXCR, with productive beta chains retained. Entries are consolidated by CDR3 protein sequence, retaining the most common genes and DNA. This sample gives 550,000 to 650,000 distinct CDR3 sequences in total; approximately 30% of them show up just once. Of the sample, around 16% falls within the top ten clones. Material for sequencing was blood. The receptor set was obtained from a woman aged 80 or over in good health.

This clonotype showed up many times. The chain is built from TRBV6-1 and TRBJ2-5; perhaps TRBD1 as D (5 bases). CDR3 length equals 13 residues. CDR1 is MNHNS, CDR2 SASEGT, per germline. Trimming removed 5 bases from V and 1 base from J, with 8 bases in between. The CDR3 nucleotides are TGTGCCAGCAGTATGACAGTCCAAGAGACCCAGTACTTC. The encoded protein is CASSMTVQETQYF.

This clonotype was detected ten times or more. This may be a read error: a much more frequent sequence differs by one nucleotide. CDR3 in amino acids: CASSAPGKTQYF. The CDR3 DNA follows: TGTGCCAGCAGCGCCCCGGGGAAGACGCAGTATTTT. The chain combines TRBV7-3 with TRBJ2-3; TRBD2 might be the D (5 bases). The ends were cut back, 5 bases at V and 9 bases at J, with 12 bases in the middle. CDR3 length: 12 amino acids. Germline-derived CDR1 and CDR2 are SGHTA and FQGTGA.

This clonotype was seen ten or more times. The chain uses TRBV3-1 and TRBJ1-6; D remains ambiguous. Germline values: CDR1 LGHDT, CDR2 YNNKEL (reference sequence). V lost 1 base and J 6 bases, leaving 10 bases between the germline ends. The CDR3 is 15 residues long. CDR3 in amino acids: CASSQGGGLNSPLHF. CDR3 DNA sequence: TGTGCCAGCAGCCAAGGCGGAGGGCTTAATTCACCCCTCCACTTT. The complete variable domain, with remaining parts taken from reference TRBV3-1 and TRBJ1-6, reads DTAVSQTPKYLVTQMGNDKSIKCEQNLGHDTMYWYKQDSKKFLKIMFSYNNKELIINETVPNRFSPKSPDKAHLNLHINSLELGDSAVYFCASSQGGGLNSPLHFGNGTRLTVT.

This clonotype was counted at least ten times. The chain uses TRBV10-3 and TRBJ1-2; D unclear. Germline V gene sequence: CDR1 ENHRY, CDR2 SYGVKD. CDR3 length: 12 amino acids. V lost 2 bases, J lost 4 bases, and 5 bases lay in between. In nucleotides, the CDR3 is TGTGCCATCAGTGAGGGTATCTATGGCTACACCTTC. Its translation: CAISEGIYGYTF.

This clonotype was detected only a few times. The chain is built from TRBV11-3 and TRBJ2-1; 7 nucleotides agree with TRBD2. The CDR3 runs 13 residues. Germline CDR1 reads SGHNT; CDR2 reads YENEEA. The V segment lost 3 bases and the J segment 10 bases; nucleotides outside the gene matches: 6. The CDR3 sequence: CASSLGGYEEQFF. CDR3 DNA sequence: TGTGCCAGCAGCTTGGGGGGGTATGAGGAGCAGTTCTTC. The complete variable domain, with remaining parts taken from reference TRBV11-3 and TRBJ2-1, reads EAGVVQSPRYKIIEKKQPVAFWCNPISGHNTLYWYLQNLGQGPELLIRYENEEAVDDSQLPKDRFSAERLKGVDSTLKIQPAELGDSAVYLCASSLGGYEEQFFGPGTRLTVL.

This clonotype came up many times. The V gene is TRBV7-6, the J gene TRBJ2-6; D could derive from TRBD1 or TRBD2 (5 bases each). V lost 8 bases to trimming and J lost 4 bases, with 12 bases between them. CDR1 SGHVS and CDR2 FNYEAQ come from the germline V gene. The CDR3 runs to 14 residues. The CDR3 DNA is TGTGCCAGCGGGCCAGGGACCGGGGCCAACGTCCTGACTTTC. Translation: CASGPGTGANVLTF.

This chain links TRBV12-3 or TRBV12-4 with TRBJ2-6; D gene ambiguous. Trimming took off 6 bases at V and 4 bases at J, with 10 bases between the two ends. The CDR3 contains 14 residues. CDR3 sequence: CASSPPEGANVLTF. CDR3 bases: TGTGCCAGCAGCCCACCGGAGGGGGCCAACGTCCTGACTTTC.

V is TRBV20-1 and J is TRBJ2-3; no definite D call. CDR3 length: 12 residues. V was clipped by 5 bases and J by 1 base, with 7 bases between them. From germline, CDR1 is DFQATT and CDR2 SNEGSKA (reference sequence). CDR3 residues: CSAQSRTDTQYF. The CDR3 DNA is TGCAGTGCTCAGAGCCGCACAGATACGCAGTATTTT.

For this clonotype: Being one base from a much bigger clone, this may be a read error. The rearrangement links TRBV20-1 to TRBJ1-1; D gene unclear. The CDR3 runs to 14 residues. Germline CDR1 reads DFQATT; CDR2 reads SNEGSKA (reference sequence). V was shortened by 6 bases and J by 1 base, with 15 bases between the two germline ends. CDR3 sequence (DNA): TGCAGTGCCCCCGGACCTCTGCAGAACACTGAAGCTTTCTTT. Amino acids: CSAPGPLQNTEAFF.

Regarding this clonotype: A single base separates this from a much larger clone, so it may be a read error. This chain connects TRBV7-6 to TRBJ1-5, with D unresolved. CDR1 is SGHVS, CDR2 FNYEAQ, per germline. The CDR3 totals 13 residues. This CDR3 is CANSLASDQPQHF. The CDR3 region has the DNA TGTGCCAACAGCTTAGCGTCCGATCAGCCCCAGCATTTT.

There are a few counts of this clonotype. The rearrangement joins TRBV11-2 to TRBJ1-1; D might be TRBD1 (5 bases). Between the trimmed V and J ends, which lost 1 base and 4 bases, there was a span of 13 bases. Germline V gene data show CDR1 as SGHAT and CDR2 as FQNNGV. The CDR3 is 15 residues long. CDR3 bases: TGTGCCAGCAGCTTAGGGGGCAGCCTCCTCACTGAAGCTTTCTTT. It yields the protein CASSLGGSLLTEAFF.

The chain links TRBV11-2 to TRBJ2-2, with D tentatively TRBD1 or TRBD2 (5 bases each). Between the trimmed V and J ends, which lost 2 bases and 3 bases, there was a span of 13 bases. This CDR3 contains 16 residues. The germline V gene has CDR1 SGHAT and CDR2 FQNNGV. The CDR3 is CASSLSHGTYTGELFF. CDR3 nucleotide sequence: TGTGCCAGCAGCTTATCTCACGGGACCTACACCGGGGAGCTGTTTTTT.

The chain carries TRBV4-3 and TRBJ2-5; 10 bases fit TRBD1. Germline V gives CDR1 LGHNA, CDR2 YSLEER. Trimming cost V 4 bases and J 3 bases; bases outside gene matches: 5. This CDR3 contains 15 residues. The DNA of the CDR3 is TGCGCCAGCAGCCTGACGGGACAGGGGAAAGAGACCCAGTACTTC. Translating gives CASSLTGQGKETQYF.

There are a few counts of this clonotype. This sequence joins TRBV20-1 and TRBJ1-2; D unclear. Trimming took 3 bases from V and 4 from J, leaving 12 bases between them. CDR1 and CDR2 (germline): DFQATT, SNEGSKA (reference sequence). This CDR3 is built from 13 residues. CDR3 amino acids: CSARGNQGYGYTF. For the CDR3, the DNA is TGCAGTGCTAGGGGCAATCAAGGCTATGGCTACACCTTC.

This clonotype occurred many times. The J gene is TRBJ2-1, the V gene TRBV6-2 or TRBV6-3; D could derive from TRBD1 or TRBD2 (6 bases each). From germline, CDR1 is MNHEY and CDR2 SVGEGT. The V end lost 4 bases, the J end lost 5 bases, and 15 bases lay between the germline ends. CDR3 length: 15 amino acids. DNA of the CDR3: TGTGCCAGCAGTTCCACAGGGAGGCAAAACAATGAGCAGTTCTTC. This sequence encodes CASSSTGRQNNEQFF.

The sample holds one count of this clonotype. This rearrangement joins TRBV20-1 to TRBJ2-3, with 12 bases identical to TRBD2. The J segment lost 2 bases and the V segment lost 6 bases, leaving 9 bases of the junction unmatched. The V gene's germline CDR1 is DFQATT and CDR2 SNEGSKA (reference sequence). The CDR3 spans 16 residues. The CDR3 DNA is TGCAGTGCCAGATGGGGGACTAGCGGGTTCACAGATACGCAGTATTTT. It codes for CSARWGTSGFTDTQYF.

J is TRBJ1-1 and V is TRBV10-3; a possible D gene is TRBD1 (5 bases). CDR3 length equals 12 residues. Germline CDR1 is ENHRY and CDR2 is SYGVKD. V dropped 5 bases and J dropped 4 bases, with 8 bases sitting between them. CDR3 residues: CAISPGTTEAFF. The CDR3 bases are TGTGCCATCAGTCCCGGGACCACTGAAGCTTTCTTT.

This clonotype has only a few counts. Since a much larger clone is just one base distant, this may be a read error. The V and J genes are TRBV7-9 and TRBJ2-3, with 8 positions matching TRBD2. The length of the CDR3 is 15 residues. CDR1 is SEHNR and CDR2 is FQNEAQ in the germline V gene (reference sequence). Written as DNA, the CDR3 is TGTACCAGCAGCTCAAGACTAGCGAACACAGATACGCAGTATTTT. Translating gives CTSSSRLANTDTQYF. Based on the CDR3 plus reference TRBV7-9 and TRBJ2-3, the full variable domain is DTGVSQNPRHKITKRGQNVTFRCDPISEHNRLYWYRQTLGQGPEFLTYFQNEAQLEKSRLLSDRFSAERPKGSFSTLEIQRTEQGDSAMYLCTSSSRLANTDTQYFGPGTRLTVL.

This clonotype was seen many times. This chain joins TRBV27 and TRBJ2-7; the match to TRBD1 covers 10 bases. Trimming cost V 8 bases and J 2 bases; bases outside gene matches: 6. CDR1 is MNHEY and CDR2 is SMNVEV in the germline V gene (reference sequence). This CDR3 has 14 amino acids. CDR3 residues: CASQAGTGAYEQYF. The CDR3 DNA is TGTGCCAGCCAAGCCGGGACAGGGGCCTACGAGCAGTACTTC.

This chain connects TRBV14 to TRBJ2-1; D unclear. V lost 4 bases and J 4 bases, leaving 8 bases between the germline ends. CDR1 is SGHDN and CDR2 is FVKESK in the germline V gene. CDR3 length: 13 residues. This chain's CDR3 is CASSRAHYNEQFF. The CDR3 DNA sequence: TGTGCCAGCAGCCGGGCCCATTACAATGAGCAGTTCTTC.

The genes are TRBV12-5 and TRBJ2-3; D unresolved. V shed 6 bases and J shed 3 bases, with 10 bases lying between them. Germline-derived CDR1 and CDR2 are LGHNT and FRNRAP. There are 13 residues in the CDR3. As DNA, the CDR3 is TGTGCTAGTGGACAAGATCTTACAGATACGCAGTATTTT. Translation: CASGQDLTDTQYF. Filled out from reference TRBV12-5 and TRBJ2-3, the complete variable domain reads DARVTQTPRHKVTEMGQEVTMRCQPILGHNTVFWYRQTMMQGLELLAYFRNRAPLDDSGMPKDRFSAEMPDATLATLKIQPSEPRDSAVYFCASGQDLTDTQYFGPGTRLTVL.

This clonotype was seen repeatedly, ten times or more. This chain links TRBV7-2 with TRBJ1-5, with 7 nucleotides matching TRBD1. The CDR3 covers 13 residues. Germline trimming cut 5 bases from V and 5 bases from J; bases unmatched to any gene: 3. Germline loops: CDR1 SGHTA, CDR2 FQGNSA. DNA for the CDR3: TGTGCCAGCAGCCGTACAGGGGATCAGCCCCAGCATTTT. Its protein is CASSRTGDQPQHF.

This chain joins TRBV6-2 or TRBV6-3 and TRBJ2-1; 10 nucleotides agree with TRBD2. Germline V gene lookup returns CDR1 MNHEY and CDR2 SVGEGT. The CDR3 extends over 15 amino acids. Trimming removed 4 bases from V and 3 bases from J; junction bases left unmatched: 3. The CDR3 sequence: CASSSERGGYNEQFF. CDR3 coding DNA: TGTGCCAGCAGTTCGGAGCGGGGGGGCTACAATGAGCAGTTCTTC.

The chain employs TRBV11-2 and TRBJ1-3; D call uncertain. V lost 1 base and J lost 0, with 10 bases in between. Germline V gene sequence: CDR1 SGHAT, CDR2 FQNNGV. This CDR3 is built from 16 residues. Written as DNA, the CDR3 is TGTGCCAGCAGCTTAGGAGATAGAATCTCTGGAAACACCATATATTTT. It specifies CASSLGDRISGNTIYF.

Details on this clonotype: A clone one base away is much larger, so this may be a read error. The chain employs TRBV7-2 and TRBJ2-5, with a possible D match to TRBD1 (6 bases). The CDR3 spans 13 residues. V was cut by 6 bases and J by 11 bases, with 19 bases left in between. Germline V gene sequence: CDR1 SGHTA, CDR2 FQGNSA. The CDR3 DNA reads as TGTGCCAGCAGTCGACGACAGGTTACTGAGCAGTACTTC. Translating gives CASSRRQVTEQYF.

In this sample, this clonotype turned up a few times. A much larger clone differs by one base, so this may be a read error. The chain employs TRBV20-1 and TRBJ2-7; D call uncertain. Trimming left V 3 bases short and J 7 bases short, with 13 bases between. The germline V gene has CDR1 DFQATT and CDR2 SNEGSKA (reference sequence). The CDR3 is made up of 12 amino acids. CDR3 DNA sequence: TGCAGTGCTAGGGGCTCTTTCTATGAGCAGTACTTC. Its translation: CSARGSFYEQYF.

The sample holds many counts of this clonotype. V and J are TRBV6-2 or TRBV6-3 and TRBJ2-7, with D unclear. CDR3 length: 11 residues. Trimming shortened V by 2 bases and J by 12 bases, and 11 bases separated the two germline ends. CDR1 and CDR2 (germline): MNHEY, SVGEGT. The CDR3 sequence is CASSYMGSTYF. In nucleotides, the CDR3 is TGTGCCAGCAGTTACATGGGGTCGACGTACTTC.

The chain employs TRBV27 and TRBJ2-3; D call uncertain. V gave up 3 bases and J gave up 5 bases, with 24 bases separating them. CDR3 length equals 18 residues. From germline, CDR1 is MNHEY and CDR2 SMNVEV (reference sequence). The CDR3, as DNA: TGTGCCAGCAGTTTTTTGCCAGAATCTTTCCATGCCGGAGATACGCAGTATTTT. It yields the protein CASSFLPESFHAGDTQYF.